This TCR beta chain was identified in a study of blood T cell repertoires in COVID-19. About the study: Sites across the United States, Italy and Spain contributed samples from acute and convalescent COVID-19. T cells, B-cell-depleted T cells, or PBMCs provided the cDNA or gDNA that served as material.

With 4 bases clipped from V and 3 bases from J, the junction kept 11 bases outside the gene matches. Germline loops: CDR1 SGHRS, CDR2 YFSETQ. This CDR3 is built from 17 residues. Authors' methods: Reference gene primer amplification in the assay estimated nucleated cell counts. Method: immunoSEQ multiplex PCR; TCRdb's copy keeps in-frame clones and lacks some. V and J calls and clone size follow that table, whereas D and trimming were derived from the DNA. This sample has roughly 100,000 clones, with around 92% found just once. The sample consisted of peripheral blood. The receptor was derived from a man between 45 and 60 years old with active COVID-19. J is TRBJ2-3 and V is TRBV5-1; 10 nucleotides agree with TRBD1. In DNA form, the CDR3 reads TGCGCCAGCAGCACCACCTCCGGGACAGGGGCGACAGATACGCAGTATTTT. It is translated as CASSTTSGTGATDTQYF. The whole variable domain, filled in from reference TRBV5-1 and TRBJ2-3, reads KAGVTQTPRYLIKTRGQQVTLSCSPISGHRSVSWYQQTPGQGLQFLFEYFSETQRNKGNFPGRFSGRQFSNSRSEMNVSTLELGDSALYLCASSTTSGTGATDTQYFGPGTRLTVL.